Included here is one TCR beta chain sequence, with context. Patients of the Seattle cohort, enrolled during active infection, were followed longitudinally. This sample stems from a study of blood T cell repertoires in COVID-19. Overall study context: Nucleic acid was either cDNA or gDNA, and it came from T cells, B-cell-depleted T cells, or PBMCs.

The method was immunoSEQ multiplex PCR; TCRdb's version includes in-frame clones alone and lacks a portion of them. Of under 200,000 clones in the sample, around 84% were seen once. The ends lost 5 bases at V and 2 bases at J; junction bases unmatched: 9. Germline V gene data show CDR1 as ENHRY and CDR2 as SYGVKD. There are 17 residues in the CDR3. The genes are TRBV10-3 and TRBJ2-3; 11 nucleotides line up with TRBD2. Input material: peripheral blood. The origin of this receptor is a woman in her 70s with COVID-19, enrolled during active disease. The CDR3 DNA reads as TGTGCCATCAGTTTTCCTACTAGCGGGGGACTCACAGATACGCAGTATTTT. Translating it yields CAISFPTSGGLTDTQYF.